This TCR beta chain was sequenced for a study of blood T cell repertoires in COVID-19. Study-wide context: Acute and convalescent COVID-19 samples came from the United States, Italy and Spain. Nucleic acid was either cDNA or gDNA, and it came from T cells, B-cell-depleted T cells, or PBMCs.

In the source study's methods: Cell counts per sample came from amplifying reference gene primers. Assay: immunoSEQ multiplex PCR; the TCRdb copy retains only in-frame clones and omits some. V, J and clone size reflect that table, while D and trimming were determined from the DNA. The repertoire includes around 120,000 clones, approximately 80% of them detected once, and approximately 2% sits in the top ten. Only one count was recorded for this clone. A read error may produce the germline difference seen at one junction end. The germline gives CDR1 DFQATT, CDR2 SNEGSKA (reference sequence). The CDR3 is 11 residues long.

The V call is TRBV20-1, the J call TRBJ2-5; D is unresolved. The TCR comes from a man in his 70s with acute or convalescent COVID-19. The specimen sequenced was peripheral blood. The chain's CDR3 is CSASSPQAHHF. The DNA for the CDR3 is TGCAGTGCTAGCTCCCCCCAGGCCCACCACTTC.